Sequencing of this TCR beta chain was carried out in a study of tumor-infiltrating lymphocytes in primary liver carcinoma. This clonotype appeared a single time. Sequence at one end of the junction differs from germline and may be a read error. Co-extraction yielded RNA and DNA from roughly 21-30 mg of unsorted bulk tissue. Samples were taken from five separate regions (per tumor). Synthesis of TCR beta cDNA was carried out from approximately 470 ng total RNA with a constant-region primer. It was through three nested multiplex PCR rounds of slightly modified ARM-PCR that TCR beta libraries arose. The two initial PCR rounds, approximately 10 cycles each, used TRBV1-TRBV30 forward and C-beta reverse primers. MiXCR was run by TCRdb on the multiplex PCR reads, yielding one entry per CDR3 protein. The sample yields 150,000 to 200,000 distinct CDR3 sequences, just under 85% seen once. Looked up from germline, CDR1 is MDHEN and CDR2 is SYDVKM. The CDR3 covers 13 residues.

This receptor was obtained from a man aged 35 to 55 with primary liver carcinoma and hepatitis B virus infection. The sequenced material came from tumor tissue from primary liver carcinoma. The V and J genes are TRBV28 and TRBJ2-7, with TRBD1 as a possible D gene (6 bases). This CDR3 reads CASSLQGPVGRHF. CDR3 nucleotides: TGTGCCAGCAGTTTACAGGGGCCCGTGGGGCGGCACTTC.